This T cell receptor (beta chain) was sequenced for a study of OX40 agonist ivuxolimab in advanced cancers. Study details: Participants, roughly 80% male, averaged roughly 55 years of age, ranging from about 23 to 79. Study-level results: Clonal expansion was seen in CD4+ and CD8+ blood T cells by week 6 at 0.1 to 3.0 mg/kg. The authors also found low normalized T-cell clonal expansion in some nonresponders.

Autoimmune disease history or systemic immunosuppression led to patients being barred. Some clones are missing from TCRdb's copy, which holds only in-frame ones; the method was immunoSEQ multiplex PCR. The top ten hold about 0.71% of the sample, which has 65,000 to 95,000 clones, about 86% seen once. In the case of this clone: The antigen is undetermined.

Germline lookup yields CDR1 SGHNT and CDR2 YYREEE (reference sequence). The CDR3 totals 14 residues. V lost 9 bases and J lost 5, with 20 bases in between. This clonotype was obtained from an adult with an advanced solid tumor such as melanoma, head and neck, liver or kidney cancer. Sequences were derived from CD4+ or CD8+ T cells sorted from blood, sampled in a trial of the OX40 agonist ivuxolimab. The chain links TRBV5-4 to TRBJ1-2; D remains unclear. The CDR3 DNA is TGTGCCACCAGAGCCTGGGGAGGGTTTTATGGCTACACCTTC. Its translation: CATRAWGGFYGYTF.